This T cell receptor beta chain was identified in a study of blood T cell repertoires in COVID-19. Study-wide context: Sites across the United States, Italy and Spain contributed samples from acute and convalescent COVID-19. Sources were T cells, B-cell-depleted T cells, or PBMCs; the material itself was cDNA or gDNA.

Original methodology: Using reference gene primer amplification, nucleated cell counts were estimated. Method: immunoSEQ multiplex PCR; TCRdb's copy keeps in-frame clones and lacks some. V, J and clone size were drawn from that table, and D and trimming were deduced from the DNA. The top ten clones hold roughly 2.5% of a sample with 250,000 or so clones, around 90% of them seen once. Seattle enrolled patients during active infection and tracked them longitudinally. The CDR3 runs 14 residues. Trimming cost V 1 base and J 6 bases, with 13 bases left between them. Germline loops: CDR1 SGHRS, CDR2 YFSETQ.

This chain connects TRBV5-1 to TRBJ1-2; D gene ambiguous. Sample: peripheral blood. The receptor was isolated from a young man with COVID-19, enrolled during active disease. CDR3 sequence: CASSLNSLYDGYTF. In DNA form, the CDR3 reads TGCGCCAGCAGCTTGAACAGCCTCTACGATGGCTACACCTTC.